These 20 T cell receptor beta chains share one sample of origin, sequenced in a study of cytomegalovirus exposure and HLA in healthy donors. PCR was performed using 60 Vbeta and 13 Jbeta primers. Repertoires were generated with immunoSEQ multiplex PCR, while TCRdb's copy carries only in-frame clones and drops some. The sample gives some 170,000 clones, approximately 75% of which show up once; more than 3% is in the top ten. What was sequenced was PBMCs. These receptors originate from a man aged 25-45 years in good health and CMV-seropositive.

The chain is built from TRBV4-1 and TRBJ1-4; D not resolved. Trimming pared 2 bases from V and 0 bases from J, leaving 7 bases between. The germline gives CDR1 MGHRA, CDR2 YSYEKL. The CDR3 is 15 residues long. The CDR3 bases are TGCGCCAGCAGCCAAAGAGCCGCAACTAATGAAAAACTGTTTTTT. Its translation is CASSQRAATNEKLFF.

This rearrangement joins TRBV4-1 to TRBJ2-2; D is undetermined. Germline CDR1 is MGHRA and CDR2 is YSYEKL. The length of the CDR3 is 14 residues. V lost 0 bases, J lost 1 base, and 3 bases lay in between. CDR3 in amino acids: CASSQDRNTGELFF. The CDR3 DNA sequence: TGCGCCAGCAGCCAAGACAGGAACACCGGGGAGCTGTTTTTT.

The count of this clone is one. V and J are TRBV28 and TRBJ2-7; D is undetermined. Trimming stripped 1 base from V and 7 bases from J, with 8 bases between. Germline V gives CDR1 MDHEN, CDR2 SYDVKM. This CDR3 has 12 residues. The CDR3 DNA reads TGTGCCAGCAGTTTATCGGGTGGTGAGCAGTACTTC. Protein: CASSLSGGEQYF. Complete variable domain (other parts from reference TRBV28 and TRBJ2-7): DVKVTQSSRYLVKRTGEKVFLECVQDMDHENMFWYRQDPGLGLRLIYFSYDVKMKEKGDIPEGYSVSREKKERFSLILESASTNQTSMYLCASSLSGGEQYFGPGTRLTVT.

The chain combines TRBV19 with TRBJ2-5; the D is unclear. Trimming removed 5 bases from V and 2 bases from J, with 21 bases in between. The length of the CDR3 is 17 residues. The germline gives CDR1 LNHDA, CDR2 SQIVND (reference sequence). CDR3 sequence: CASSSLNPGTEQETQYF. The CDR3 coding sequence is TGTGCCAGTAGTTCTTTAAACCCCGGTACAGAACAAGAGACCCAGTACTTC.

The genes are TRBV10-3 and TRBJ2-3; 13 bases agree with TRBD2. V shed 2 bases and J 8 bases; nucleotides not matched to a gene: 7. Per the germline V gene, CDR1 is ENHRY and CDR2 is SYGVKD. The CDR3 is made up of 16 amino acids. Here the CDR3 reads CAISEGLAGAPVTQYF. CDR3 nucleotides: TGTGCCATCAGTGAGGGACTAGCGGGGGCCCCTGTTACGCAGTATTTT.

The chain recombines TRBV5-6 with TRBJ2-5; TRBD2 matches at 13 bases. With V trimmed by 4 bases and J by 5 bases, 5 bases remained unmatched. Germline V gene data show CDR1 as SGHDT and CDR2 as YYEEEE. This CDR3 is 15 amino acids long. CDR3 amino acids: CASSLLAGGPETQYF. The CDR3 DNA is TGTGCCAGCAGCCTACTAGCGGGGGGGCCTGAGACCCAGTACTTC.

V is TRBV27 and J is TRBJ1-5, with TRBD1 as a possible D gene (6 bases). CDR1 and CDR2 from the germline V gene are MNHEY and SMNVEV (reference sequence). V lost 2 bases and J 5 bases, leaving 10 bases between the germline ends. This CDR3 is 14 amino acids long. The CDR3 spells CASSLQGKYQPQHF. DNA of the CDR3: TGTGCCAGCAGTTTACAGGGGAAATATCAGCCCCAGCATTTT.

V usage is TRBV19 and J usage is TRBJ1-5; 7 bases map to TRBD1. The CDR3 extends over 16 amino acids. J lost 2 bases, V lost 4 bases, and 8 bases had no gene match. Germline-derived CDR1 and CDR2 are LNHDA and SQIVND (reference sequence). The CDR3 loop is CASSSHFDRGNQPQHF. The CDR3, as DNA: TGTGCCAGTAGTAGCCACTTCGACAGGGGCAATCAGCCCCAGCATTTT.

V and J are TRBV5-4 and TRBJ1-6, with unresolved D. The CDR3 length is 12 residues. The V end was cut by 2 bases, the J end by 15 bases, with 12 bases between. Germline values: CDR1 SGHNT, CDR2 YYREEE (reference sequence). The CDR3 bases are TGTGCCAGCAGCTTCGACGGAGGCCTCCTCCACTTT. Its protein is CASSFDGGLLHF.

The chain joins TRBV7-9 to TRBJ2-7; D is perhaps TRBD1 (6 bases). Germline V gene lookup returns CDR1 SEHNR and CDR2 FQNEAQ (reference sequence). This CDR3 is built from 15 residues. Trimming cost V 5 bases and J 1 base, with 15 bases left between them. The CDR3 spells CASSVYETGSYEQYF. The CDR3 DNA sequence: TGTGCCAGCAGCGTATATGAGACAGGTTCCTACGAGCAGTACTTC.

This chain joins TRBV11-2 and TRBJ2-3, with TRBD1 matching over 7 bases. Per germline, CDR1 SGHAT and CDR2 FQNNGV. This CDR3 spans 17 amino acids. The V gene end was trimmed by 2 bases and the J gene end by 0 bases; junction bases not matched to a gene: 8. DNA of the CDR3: TGTGCCAGCAGCTTACTGCAGGGGGTCACTAGCACAGATACGCAGTATTTT. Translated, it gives CASSLLQGVTSTDTQYF.

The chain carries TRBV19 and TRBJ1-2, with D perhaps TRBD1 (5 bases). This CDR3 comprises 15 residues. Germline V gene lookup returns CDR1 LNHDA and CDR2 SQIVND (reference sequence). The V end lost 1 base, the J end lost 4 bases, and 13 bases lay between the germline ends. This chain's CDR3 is CASSIATDSGYGYTF. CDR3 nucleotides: TGTGCCAGTAGTATAGCGACAGACTCTGGCTATGGCTACACCTTC.

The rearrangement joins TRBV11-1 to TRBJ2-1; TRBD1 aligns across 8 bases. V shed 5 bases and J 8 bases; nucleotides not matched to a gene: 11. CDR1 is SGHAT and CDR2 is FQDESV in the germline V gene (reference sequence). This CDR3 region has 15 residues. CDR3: CASSPPGAGGDEQFF. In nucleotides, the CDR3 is TGTGCCAGCAGCCCACCGGGGGCAGGGGGCGATGAGCAGTTCTTC.

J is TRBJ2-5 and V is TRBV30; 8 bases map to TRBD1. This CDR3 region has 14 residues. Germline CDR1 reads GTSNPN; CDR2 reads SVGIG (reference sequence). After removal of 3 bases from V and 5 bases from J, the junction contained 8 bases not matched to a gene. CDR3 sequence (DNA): TGTGCCTGGAGCAACAGGGGGGCGGGGGAGACCCAGTACTTC. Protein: CAWSNRGAGETQYF.

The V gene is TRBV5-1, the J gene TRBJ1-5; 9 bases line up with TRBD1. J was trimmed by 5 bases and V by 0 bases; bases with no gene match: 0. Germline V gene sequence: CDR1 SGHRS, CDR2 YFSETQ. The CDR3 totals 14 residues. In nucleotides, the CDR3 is TGCGCCAGCAGCTTGGGGGACAGGGATCAGCCCCAGCATTTT. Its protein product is CASSLGDRDQPQHF.

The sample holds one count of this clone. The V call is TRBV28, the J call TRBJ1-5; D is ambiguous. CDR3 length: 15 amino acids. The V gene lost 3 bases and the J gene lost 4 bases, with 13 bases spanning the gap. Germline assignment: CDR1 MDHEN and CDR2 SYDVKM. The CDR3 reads CASSFAVTLNQPQHF. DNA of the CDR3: TGTGCCAGCAGTTTCGCGGTAACGTTAAATCAGCCCCAGCATTTT. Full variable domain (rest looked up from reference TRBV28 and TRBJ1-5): DVKVTQSSRYLVKRTGEKVFLECVQDMDHENMFWYRQDPGLGLRLIYFSYDVKMKEKGDIPEGYSVSREKKERFSLILESASTNQTSMYLCASSFAVTLNQPQHFGDGTRLSIL.

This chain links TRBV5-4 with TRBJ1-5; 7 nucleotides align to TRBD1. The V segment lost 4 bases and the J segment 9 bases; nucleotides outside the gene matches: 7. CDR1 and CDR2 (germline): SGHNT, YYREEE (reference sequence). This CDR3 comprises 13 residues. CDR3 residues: CASSAGGSRPQHF. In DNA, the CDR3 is TGTGCCAGCAGCGCAGGGGGATCAAGGCCCCAGCATTTT.

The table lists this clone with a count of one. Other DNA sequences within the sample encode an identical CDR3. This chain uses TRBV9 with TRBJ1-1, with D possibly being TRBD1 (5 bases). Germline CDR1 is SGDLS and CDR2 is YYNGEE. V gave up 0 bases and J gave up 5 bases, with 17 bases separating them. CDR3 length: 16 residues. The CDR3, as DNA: TGTGCCAGCAGCGTAGGGGGAGGGGATACTGATACTGAAGCTTTCTTT. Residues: CASSVGGGDTDTEAFF.

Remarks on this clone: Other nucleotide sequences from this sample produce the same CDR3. The CDR3: CASSLPGDTGELFF. CDR3 bases: TGCGCCAGCAGCTTGCCAGGGGACACCGGGGAGCTGTTTTTT. The rearrangement uses TRBV5-1 and TRBJ2-2; D possibly corresponds to TRBD1 (6 bases). V dropped 1 base and J dropped 3 bases, with 7 bases sitting between them. The CDR3 has 14 amino acids. CDR1 and CDR2 (germline): SGHRS, YFSETQ.

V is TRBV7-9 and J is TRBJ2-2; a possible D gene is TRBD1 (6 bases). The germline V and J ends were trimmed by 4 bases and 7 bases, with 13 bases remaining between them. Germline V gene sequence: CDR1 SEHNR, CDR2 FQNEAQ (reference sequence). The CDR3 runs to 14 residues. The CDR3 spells CASSSTGFIGELFF. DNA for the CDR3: TGTGCCAGCAGCTCCACAGGGTTTATCGGGGAGCTGTTTTTT.